This T cell receptor (beta chain) was sequenced for a study of control samples from healthy donors and cancer patients. TCRdb's copy holds only in-frame clones and misses some; the assay was immunoSEQ multiplex PCR. The repertoire has under 200,000 clones, 91% of them found once; the top ten carry around 1.5%. Sequenced material: blood. This clonotype was obtained from a woman aged 30 to 39 in good health.

Here the CDR3 DNA reads TGTGCCAGCAGTTACTCGGGGGGTAACTATGGCTACACCTTC. Amino acids: CASSYSGGNYGYTF. J is TRBJ1-2 and V is TRBV6-2 or TRBV6-3; D is possibly TRBD1 (5 bases). The CDR3 consists of 14 residues. Trimming removed 0 bases from V and 1 base from J, with 6 bases in between. Germline CDR1 reads MNHEY; CDR2 reads SVGEGT.